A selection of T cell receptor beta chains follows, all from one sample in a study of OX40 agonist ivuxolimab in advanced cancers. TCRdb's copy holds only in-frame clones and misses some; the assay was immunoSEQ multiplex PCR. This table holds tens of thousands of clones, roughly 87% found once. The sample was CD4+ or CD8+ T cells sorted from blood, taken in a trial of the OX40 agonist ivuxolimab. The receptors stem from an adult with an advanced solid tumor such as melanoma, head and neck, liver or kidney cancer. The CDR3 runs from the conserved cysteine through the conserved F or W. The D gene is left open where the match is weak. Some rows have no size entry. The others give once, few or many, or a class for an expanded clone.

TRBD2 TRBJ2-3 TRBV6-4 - TGTGCCAGCAAGCCCGAGGGACTAGCAACAGATACGCAGTATTTT CASKPEGLATDTQYF
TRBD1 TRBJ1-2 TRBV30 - TGTGCCTGGAGTTTTAGGGACAGGGGCGGCTACACCTTC CAWSFRDRGGYTF
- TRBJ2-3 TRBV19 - TGTGCCAGTAGTATTAGCACAGATACGCAGTATTTT CASSISTDTQYF
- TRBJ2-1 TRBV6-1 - TGTGCCAGCGCAGATTGGGCTGAGCAGTTCTTC CASADWAEQFF
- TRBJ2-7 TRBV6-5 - TGTGCCAGCAGTGTCGGGTCTTCCTACGAGCAGTACTTC CASSVGSSYEQYF
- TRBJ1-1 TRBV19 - TGTGCCAGTACCTCTACCCGGGGCACGACTGAAGCTTTCTTT CASTSTRGTTEAFF
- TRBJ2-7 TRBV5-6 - TGTGCCAGCAGCTTAGTTGGGCAAGCCGCTTCCTACGAGCAGTACTTC CASSLVGQAASYEQYF
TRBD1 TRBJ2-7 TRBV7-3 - TGTGCCAGCAGCCCAGGGACAGGGACGTACGAGCAGTACTTC CASSPGTGTYEQYF
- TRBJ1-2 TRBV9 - TGTGCCAGCAGCGTCCTGAACTATGGCTACACCTTC CASSVLNYGYTF
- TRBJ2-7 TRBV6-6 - TGTGCCAGCAGTTACCGAGGCGGAGCCTACGAGCAGTACTTC CASSYRGGAYEQYF
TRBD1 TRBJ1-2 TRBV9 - TGTGCCAGCAGCGCAACTAGGGACAGGGATTATGGCTACACCTTC CASSATRDRDYGYTF
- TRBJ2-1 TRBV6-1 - TGTGCCAGCAGTGGATCACTTACGATCTACAATGAGCAGTTCTTC CASSGSLTIYNEQFF
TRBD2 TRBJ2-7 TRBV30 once TGTGCCTGGAGTGTCGGGGGGACCTACGAGCAGTACTTC CAWSVGGTYEQYF
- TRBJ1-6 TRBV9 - TGTGCCAGCAGCGTAGTAGGTTCACCCCTCCACTTT CASSVVGSPLHF
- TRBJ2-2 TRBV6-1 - TGTGCCAGCATTTGGGTCCTCTCGAACACCGGGGAGCTGTTTTTT CASIWVLSNTGELFF